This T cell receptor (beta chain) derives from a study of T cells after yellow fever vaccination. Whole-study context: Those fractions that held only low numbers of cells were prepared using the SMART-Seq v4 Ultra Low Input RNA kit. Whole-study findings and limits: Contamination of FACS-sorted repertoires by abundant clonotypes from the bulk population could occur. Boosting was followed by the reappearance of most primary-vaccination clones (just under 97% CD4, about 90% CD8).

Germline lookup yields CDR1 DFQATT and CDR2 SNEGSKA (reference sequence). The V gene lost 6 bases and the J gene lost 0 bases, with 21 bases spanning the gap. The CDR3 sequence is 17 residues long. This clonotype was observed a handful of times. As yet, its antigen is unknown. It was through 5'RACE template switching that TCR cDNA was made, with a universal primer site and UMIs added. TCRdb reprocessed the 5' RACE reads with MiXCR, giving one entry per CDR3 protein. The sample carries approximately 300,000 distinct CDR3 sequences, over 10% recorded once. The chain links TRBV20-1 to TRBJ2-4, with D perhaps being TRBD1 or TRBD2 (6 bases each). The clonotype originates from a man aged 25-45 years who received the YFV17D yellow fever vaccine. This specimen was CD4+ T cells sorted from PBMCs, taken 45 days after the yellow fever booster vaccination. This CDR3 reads CSARGSGASLAKNIQYF. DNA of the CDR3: TGCAGTGCCAGGGGTAGCGGAGCGTCGTTAGCCAAAAACATTCAGTACTTC.